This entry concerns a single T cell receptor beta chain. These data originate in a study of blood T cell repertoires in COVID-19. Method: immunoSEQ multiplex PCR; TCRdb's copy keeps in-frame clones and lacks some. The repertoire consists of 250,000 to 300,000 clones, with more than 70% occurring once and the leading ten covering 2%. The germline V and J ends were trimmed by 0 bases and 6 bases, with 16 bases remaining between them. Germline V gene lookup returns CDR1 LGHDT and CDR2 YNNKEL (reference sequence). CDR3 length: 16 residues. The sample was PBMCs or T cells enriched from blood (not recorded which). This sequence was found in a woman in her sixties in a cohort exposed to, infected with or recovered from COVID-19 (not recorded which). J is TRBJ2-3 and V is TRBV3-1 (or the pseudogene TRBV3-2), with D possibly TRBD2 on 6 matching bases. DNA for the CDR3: TGTGCCAGCAGCCAAGATCTGCGCGGGATAGGGGATACGCAGTATTTT. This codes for CASSQDLRGIGDTQYF.